This TCR beta chain was captured in a study of blood T cell repertoires in COVID-19. Study information: Samples of COVID-19 (acute and convalescent) were obtained from the United States, Italy and Spain. T cells, B-cell-depleted T cells, or PBMCs provided the cDNA or gDNA that served as material.

Comment on this clone: An end of the junction does not agree with germline; a read error may underlie this.

Authors' analysis steps: Reference gene primers were amplified, and this amplification served to estimate nucleated cell counts. Sequencing used immunoSEQ multiplex PCR; TCRdb keeps in-frame clones, though not all of them. V and J calls and clone size are as listed in that table; D and trimming were resolved from the DNA. The data contain around 140,000 clones, roughly 88% of them singletons. Germline-derived CDR1 and CDR2 are SGHTA and FQGTGA. The CDR3 is made up of 15 amino acids. Sequencing was performed on peripheral blood. The chain employs TRBV7-3 and TRBJ1-4; no clear D. This receptor was taken from a human donor in a cohort sampled during active COVID-19. CDR3 region: CASSLTRATNEKLFF. The CDR3 nucleotides read TGTGCCAGCAGCCTAACAAGAGCAACTAATGAAAAACTGTTTTTT.